This T cell receptor (beta chain) was obtained from a study of T cells in Graves' hyperthyroidism and ophthalmopathy. Study summary: Any treatment followed the collection of peripheral blood at initial diagnosis.

With respect to this clonotype: Compared with germline, one end of the junction differs, possibly owing to a read error.

Exclusion followed for patients with uncontrolled infection, other autoimmune disease, pregnancy or lactation. Researchers took RNA transcripts and amplified the TCR beta CDR3 regions from them. During a first-round RT-PCR of the TCR CDR3, the HTBI primer set was used. TCRdb reprocessed the multiplex PCR reads with MiXCR, giving one entry per CDR3 protein. Of approximately 690,000 distinct CDR3 sequences in the sample, 20% to 25% are singletons; the top ten hold around a third. Sequencing used blood. This receptor was obtained from a man in his thirties or forties with Graves' ophthalmopathy.

Here the CDR3 DNA reads TGTGCCTGGAGTACCCAGATGAACACTGAAGCTCTCTTT. Translating it yields CAWSTQMNTEALF. The chain links TRBV30 to TRBJ1-1; no reliable D call. Germline V CDR1 and CDR2: GTSNPN, SVGIG (reference sequence). The CDR3 totals 13 residues.